The 27 T cell receptor beta chains given below trace back to one sample, sequenced in a study. TCRdb re-called the RT-PCR reads with MiXCR, one entry per CDR3 protein. The repertoire consists of about 680,000 distinct CDR3 sequences, with 14% occurring once and the leading ten covering about 3.9%. The material sequenced was memory CD4+ T cells from blood. These receptors all come from a female donor in good health, serving as a healthy control.

This clonotype turned up a few times. The gene calls are TRBV24-1 and TRBJ2-3; D gene unclear. V lost 1 base and J 2 bases, leaving 9 bases between the germline ends. CDR1 and CDR2 from the germline V gene are KGHDR and SFDVKD. The CDR3 totals 15 residues. CDR3 sequence: CATSDFSTTTDTQYF. The CDR3 bases are TGTGCCACCAGTGATTTTTCAACGACCACAGATACGCAGTATTTT.

V is TRBV12-3 or TRBV12-4 and J is TRBJ1-4; D is perhaps TRBD1 (6 bases). Trimming stripped 6 bases from V and 4 bases from J, with 12 bases between. The CDR3 sequence is 14 residues long. DNA for the CDR3: TGTGCCAGCAGGCTCCAGGGGTTTAATGAAAAACTGTTTTTT. This gives the protein CASRLQGFNEKLFF.

In its sample, this clonotype was seen a few times. The J gene is TRBJ1-5, the V gene TRBV20-1; TRBD1 agrees at 7 bases. The germline gives CDR1 DFQATT, CDR2 SNEGSKA (reference sequence). This CDR3 is built from 15 residues. The ends lost 0 bases at V and 9 bases at J; junction bases unmatched: 11. The chain's CDR3 is CSARDRIGGAGPQHF. The DNA for the CDR3 is TGCAGTGCTAGAGATCGAATAGGGGGCGCGGGGCCCCAGCATTTT.

The V call is TRBV5-1, the J call TRBJ1-1; no clear D. Germline CDR1 is SGHRS and CDR2 is YFSETQ. Trimming shortened V by 1 base and J by 1 base, and 8 bases separated the two germline ends. The CDR3 spans 14 residues. CDR3 bases: TGCGCCAGCAGCTTGTCCCCCGGGAACACTGAAGCTTTCTTT. The encoded protein is CASSLSPGNTEAFF.

This clonotype was seen more than once but under ten times. The chain uses TRBV5-1 and TRBJ2-1, with 8 nucleotides matching TRBD2. This CDR3 has 15 residues. The junction had 6 bases not matched to a gene; V was cut back by 0 bases and J by 7 bases. Germline-derived CDR1 and CDR2 are SGHRS and YFSETQ. CDR3 sequence (DNA): TGCGCCAGCAGCTTGGATATAGCGGGGACAAATGAGCAGTTCTTC. As protein: CASSLDIAGTNEQFF. Full variable domain (missing parts from reference TRBV5-1 and TRBJ2-1): KAGVTQTPRYLIKTRGQQVTLSCSPISGHRSVSWYQQTPGQGLQFLFEYFSETQRNKGNFPGRFSGRQFSNSRSEMNVSTLELGDSALYLCASSLDIAGTNEQFFGPGTRLTVL.

This clonotype has ten or more counts. J is TRBJ2-3 and V is TRBV7-3; the D gene is possibly TRBD1 (6 bases). V lost 0 bases and J lost 3, with 10 bases in between. This CDR3 region has 15 residues. Germline values: CDR1 SGHTA, CDR2 FQGTGA. DNA of the CDR3: TGTGCCAGCAGCTTAACCTACGGACAGACAGATACGCAGTATTTT. Translating gives CASSLTYGQTDTQYF. Based on the CDR3 plus reference TRBV7-3 and TRBJ2-3, the full variable domain is GAGVSQTPSNKVTEKGKYVELRCDPISGHTALYWYRQSLGQGPEFLIYFQGTGAADDSGLPNDRFFAVRPEGSVSTLKIQRTERGDSAVYLCASSLTYGQTDTQYFGPGTRLTVL.

Note on this clonotype: A read error is possible here, since a much larger clone lies one base away. The chain uses TRBV20-1 and TRBJ1-6; the match to TRBD1 covers 9 bases. Trimming cost V 3 bases and J 8 bases; bases outside gene matches: 8. Germline V gene lookup returns CDR1 DFQATT and CDR2 SNEGSKA (reference sequence). This CDR3 comprises 15 residues. The CDR3 region has the DNA TGCAGTGCTAGTTCCGGACAGGGGTTTGATTCACCCCTCCACTTT. Translation gives CSASSGQGFDSPLHF.

This clonotype occurred many times. This chain links TRBV4-3 with TRBJ2-1; unclear D gene. V gave up 6 bases and J gave up 1 base, with 10 bases separating them. This CDR3 has 14 amino acids. Germline V CDR1 and CDR2: LGHNA, YSLEER. Here the CDR3 DNA reads TGCGCCAGCAGTAGAGCCGGTTCCTACAATGAGCAGTTCTTC. Its protein is CASSRAGSYNEQFF.

This clonotype was recorded many times. DNA of the CDR3: TGTGCCATCAAAGCCTCAAGGGGGGTGGATACGCAGTATTTT. Protein sequence: CAIKASRGVDTQYF. The chain combines TRBV10-3 with TRBJ2-3; D tentatively fits TRBD1 or TRBD2 (6 bases each). From germline, CDR1 is ENHRY and CDR2 SYGVKD. The V end was cut by 7 bases, the J end by 6 bases, with 17 bases between. The CDR3 has 14 residues.

This clonotype was observed a few times. The chain recombines TRBV20-1 with TRBJ2-3; D is unresolved. Trimming stripped 2 bases from V and 1 base from J, with 10 bases between. Germline V lookup: CDR1 DFQATT, CDR2 SNEGSKA (reference sequence). The CDR3 extends over 14 amino acids. CDR3 loop: CSARPTPRTDTQYF. DNA for the CDR3: TGCAGTGCTAGACCAACTCCCCGCACAGATACGCAGTATTTT.

In its sample, this clonotype was seen many times. The chain combines TRBV29-1 with TRBJ2-7; 7 nucleotides match TRBD2. The CDR3 has 14 amino acids. Germline CDR1 is SQVTM and CDR2 is ANQGSEA. V lost 5 bases to trimming and J lost 3 bases; unmatched junction nucleotides: 10. This chain's CDR3 is CSVTELASNYEQYF. In DNA, the CDR3 is TGCAGCGTTACGGAACTAGCGAGTAACTACGAGCAGTACTTC.

This chain joins TRBV10-3 and TRBJ2-3; D assignment may be TRBD1 or TRBD2 (5 bases each). The CDR3 has 15 residues. Trimming removed 3 bases at V and 4 bases at J, with 14 bases between. Germline CDR1 and CDR2: ENHRY and SYGVKD. The CDR3 loop reads CAISDQRVGADTQYF. The CDR3 region has the DNA TGTGCCATCAGTGATCAAAGGGTGGGGGCAGATACGCAGTATTTT.

Many counts were recorded for this clonotype. The rearrangement uses TRBV5-1 and TRBJ2-7, with a weak D call TRBD1 (5 bases). Looked up from germline, CDR1 is SGHRS and CDR2 is YFSETQ. There are 15 residues in the CDR3. V dropped 7 bases and J dropped 0 bases, with 17 bases sitting between them. CDR3 sequence (DNA): TGCGCCAGCGGACCTTCGCCGACAGTCTCCTACGAGCAGTACTTC. This gives the protein CASGPSPTVSYEQYF.

V gene TRBV5-1 combines with J gene TRBJ2-5; D is undetermined. Trimming stripped 1 base from V and 9 bases from J, with 19 bases between. Germline values: CDR1 SGHRS, CDR2 YFSETQ. This CDR3 is 15 amino acids long. The CDR3 sequence: CASSLLGLPSEAQYF. CDR3 bases: TGCGCCAGCAGCTTGCTGGGCCTCCCCTCTGAGGCCCAGTACTTC. The full variable domain, its missing parts supplied by reference TRBV5-1 and TRBJ2-5, is KAGVTQTPRYLIKTRGQQVTLSCSPISGHRSVSWYQQTPGQGLQFLFEYFSETQRNKGNFPGRFSGRQFSNSRSEMNVSTLELGDSALYLCASSLLGLPSEAQYFGPGTRLLVL.

At least ten counts were recorded for this clonotype. The chain employs TRBV6-5 and TRBJ1-1, with 7 bases aligning to TRBD1. CDR3 length: 13 amino acids. Germline V CDR1 and CDR2: MNHEY, SVGAGI. After removal of 5 bases from V and 5 bases from J, the junction contained 5 bases not matched to a gene. CDR3 residues: CASSPPQGTEAFF. CDR3 in DNA: TGTGCCAGCAGTCCCCCACAGGGGACTGAAGCTTTCTTT.

This clonotype came up a few times. V is TRBV7-3 and J is TRBJ1-1, with TRBD1 matching 7 bases. The V gene end was trimmed by 7 bases and the J gene end by 7 bases; junction bases not matched to a gene: 9. CDR1 is SGHTA, CDR2 FQGTGA, per germline. The CDR3 runs 13 residues. This chain's CDR3 is CASTPTGEGEAFF. CDR3 in DNA: TGTGCCAGCACGCCTACAGGGGAGGGTGAAGCTTTCTTT.

This clonotype showed up just a few times. V is TRBV20-1 and J is TRBJ2-1; D gene unclear. The CDR3 is made up of 13 amino acids. The V end lost 4 bases, the J end lost 0 bases, and 7 bases lay between the germline ends. In germline, CDR1 is DFQATT, CDR2 SNEGSKA (reference sequence). CDR3 coding DNA: TGCAGTGCTATAAGGAGCTCCTACAATGAGCAGTTCTTC. This encodes CSAIRSSYNEQFF.

This clonotype appeared a few times. CDR3 sequence (DNA): TGTGCCAGCAGCTTAGGGGTTAGCATCACTGAAGCTTTCTTT. Encoded protein: CASSLGVSITEAFF. The chain links TRBV7-9 to TRBJ1-1; D gene uncertain. CDR1 is SEHNR, CDR2 FQNEAQ, per germline (reference sequence). This CDR3 has 14 residues. V was cut by 1 base and J by 4 bases, with 10 bases left in between. The whole variable domain, remainder taken from reference TRBV7-9 and TRBJ1-1, is DTGVSQNPRHKITKRGQNVTFRCDPISEHNRLYWYRQTLGQGPEFLTYFQNEAQLEKSRLLSDRFSAERPKGSFSTLEIQRTEQGDSAMYLCASSLGVSITEAFFGQGTRLTVV.

This rearrangement joins TRBV7-2 to TRBJ2-5, with D tentatively TRBD2 (6 bases). V gave up 0 bases and J gave up 5 bases, with 13 bases separating them. Per the germline V gene, CDR1 is SGHTA and CDR2 is FQGNSA. CDR3 length: 15 residues. CDR3 region: CASSLASGAGETQYF. In nucleotides, the CDR3 is TGTGCCAGCAGCTTAGCATCCGGGGCGGGGGAGACCCAGTACTTC. Together with reference TRBV7-2 and TRBJ2-5, the CDR3 gives the full variable domain: GAGVSQSPSNKVTEKGKDVELRCDPISGHTALYWYRQSLGQGLEFLIYFQGNSAPDKSGLPSDRFSAERTGGSVSTLTIQRTQQEDSAVYLCASSLASGAGETQYFGPGTRLLVL.

This clonotype appeared a single time. The CDR3 is CASSEYSGSADTQYF. CDR3 sequence (DNA): TGTGCCAGCAGTGAATACAGCGGGAGCGCAGATACGCAGTATTTT. This chain uses TRBV2 with TRBJ2-3; 8 bases are a match to TRBD2. The V gene end was trimmed by 2 bases and the J gene end by 4 bases; junction bases not matched to a gene: 5. The CDR3 contains 15 residues. The germline CDR1 and CDR2 sequences are SNHLY and FYNNEI.

The chain combines TRBV24-1 with TRBJ1-1; TRBD1 might be the D (6 bases). The V gene's germline CDR1 is KGHDR and CDR2 SFDVKD. V lost 3 bases to trimming and J lost 12 bases, with 16 bases between them. The CDR3 is made up of 13 amino acids. CDR3 sequence: CATSDPIIDRPFF. The CDR3 DNA sequence: TGTGCCACCAGTGATCCGATAATCGACAGGCCTTTCTTT.

V gene TRBV15 combines with J gene TRBJ2-3, with a weak D call TRBD1 (5 bases). The CDR3 loop spans 15 amino acids. Per the germline V gene, CDR1 is LNHNV and CDR2 is YYDKDF (reference sequence). Trimming shortened V by 0 bases and J by 3 bases, and 10 bases separated the two germline ends. The CDR3 bases are TGTGCCACCAGCAGAGAGCAGGGTGCTACAGATACGCAGTATTTT. Residues: CATSREQGATDTQYF.

This clonotype was picked up many times. The V gene is TRBV29-1, the J gene TRBJ2-5; D gene uncertain. V lost 7 bases to trimming and J lost 0 bases, with 12 bases between them. Germline CDR1 is SQVTM and CDR2 is ANQGSEA. The CDR3 length is 13 residues. The CDR3, as DNA: TGCAGCGCCCGAGGCAGCAACCAAGAGACCCAGTACTTC. This gives the protein CSARGSNQETQYF.

This clonotype was detected only a few times. This sequence joins TRBV7-9 and TRBJ1-2, with 9 bases lining up with TRBD1. V lost 5 bases to trimming and J lost 8 bases; unmatched junction nucleotides: 15. The CDR3 runs to 16 residues. The V gene's germline CDR1 is SEHNR and CDR2 FQNEAQ (reference sequence). This CDR3 is CASSPETTGGMGGYTF. The CDR3 DNA is TGTGCCAGCAGCCCCGAAACGACAGGGGGAATGGGGGGCTACACCTTC.

This clonotype was recorded many times. The rearrangement joins TRBV5-1 to TRBJ1-5; D remains unclear. The CDR3 sequence is 14 residues long. CDR1 SGHRS and CDR2 YFSETQ come from the germline V gene. V shed 0 bases and J shed 1 base, with 5 bases lying between them. CDR3 region: CASSLAGSNQPQHF. The CDR3 nucleotides are TGCGCCAGCAGCTTGGCGGGGAGCAATCAGCCCCAGCATTTT.

The chain couples TRBV20-1 to TRBJ1-1; D remains ambiguous. Germline assignment: CDR1 DFQATT and CDR2 SNEGSKA (reference sequence). Trimming pared 3 bases from V and 1 base from J, leaving 6 bases between. This CDR3 spans 12 amino acids. The CDR3 sequence: CSASFANTEAFF. The CDR3 coding sequence is TGCAGTGCTAGTTTTGCGAACACTGAAGCTTTCTTT.

The CDR3 sequence: CAISESRAEAFF. DNA for the CDR3: TGTGCCATCAGTGAGTCGAGAGCAGAAGCTTTCTTT. The V and J genes are TRBV10-3 and TRBJ1-1; D not certain. Trimming removed 0 bases at V and 8 bases at J, with 7 bases between. Germline V CDR1 and CDR2: ENHRY, SYGVKD. CDR3 size: 12 residues.